The clone carrying this TCR beta chain was counted only a few times. The antigen remains undetermined. Germline V gives CDR1 SGDLS, CDR2 YYNGEE. The CDR3 runs 13 residues. The V and J ends lost 0 bases and 5 bases respectively, with 8 bases between them. These data come from a study of blood T cells in healthy people across ages. Overall study findings and caveats: Researchers judged that diversity estimates from one million T cells fell short of true values. With donor CMV status unknown, expanded clonotype changes were possibly confounded. Strong correlation linked observed beta diversity and percent naive T cells.

A second PCR, run for roughly 7 to 12 cycles, used a sample-barcoded 5' primer plus a J-beta primer mix. Each cDNA molecule received a tag from a template-switch adaptor that had 12 random nucleotides. Using its own MiXCR run on the 5' RACE reads, TCRdb lists one record per CDR3 protein. The sample consists of hundreds of thousands of distinct CDR3 sequences, about 52% of them appearing once. The origin of this receptor is a woman in her sixties or seventies in good health. The chain joins TRBV9 to TRBJ2-5; D remains ambiguous. Source material: blood. CDR3 DNA: TGTGCCAGCAGCGTAGTGCCGTCCGAGACCCAGTACTTC. Translation: CASSVVPSETQYF.